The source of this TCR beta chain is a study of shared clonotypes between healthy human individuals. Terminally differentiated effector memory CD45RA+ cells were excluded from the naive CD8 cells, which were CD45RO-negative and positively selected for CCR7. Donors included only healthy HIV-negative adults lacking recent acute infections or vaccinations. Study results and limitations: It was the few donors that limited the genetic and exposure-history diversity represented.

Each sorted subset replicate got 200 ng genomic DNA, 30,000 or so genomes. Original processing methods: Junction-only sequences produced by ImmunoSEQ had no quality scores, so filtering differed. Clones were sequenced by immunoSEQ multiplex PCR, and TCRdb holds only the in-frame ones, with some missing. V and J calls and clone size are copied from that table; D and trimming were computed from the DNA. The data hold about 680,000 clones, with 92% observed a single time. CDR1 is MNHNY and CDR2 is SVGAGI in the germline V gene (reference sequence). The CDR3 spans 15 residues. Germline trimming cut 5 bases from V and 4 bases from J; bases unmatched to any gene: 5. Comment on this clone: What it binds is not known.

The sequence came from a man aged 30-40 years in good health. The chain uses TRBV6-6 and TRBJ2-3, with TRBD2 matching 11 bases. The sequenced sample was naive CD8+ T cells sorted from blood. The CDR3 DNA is TGTGCCAGCAGTCCTCTAGCGGGAGGCCCAGATACGCAGTATTTT. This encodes CASSPLAGGPDTQYF.